A selection of T cell receptor beta chains follows, all from one sample in a study of T cell clonotyping in hematopoietic cell transplantation. Using immunoSEQ multiplex PCR, the repertoire was profiled, and TCRdb retains in-frame clones only, with some absent. The data contain more than 55,000 clones, about 93% of them seen just once; the ten biggest clones take up around 1.6%. Input material: peripheral blood mononuclear cells. The origin of the receptors is a man in his forties or fifties in good health. Some clones in this sample may be carry-over from other donors' samples. Each CDR3 is given with its conserved first and last residue. The D gene is left open where the match is weak. A row's size may be missing; if present it is once, few, many or a size class.

j_call v_call d_call clone_size cdr3_nt cdr3_aa
TRBJ2-1 TRBV19 TRBD2 - TGTGCCAGTAGTATGGTGGTAGCGGGGGGTAAATGGTATGAGCAGTTCTTC CASSMVVAGGKWYEQFF
TRBJ1-2 TRBV19 - - TGTGCCAGTAGTATCCGTAAAGTCGGCTACACCTTC CASSIRKVGYTF
TRBJ2-3 TRBV28 TRBD2 - TGTGCCAGCAGCCCTCTCGGACTAGCGGGGAACACAGATACGCAGTATTTT CASSPLGLAGNTDTQYF
TRBJ2-6 TRBV2 - - TGTGCCAGCAGCGTAAAGGCGTCTGGGGCCAACGTCCTGACTTTC CASSVKASGANVLTF
TRBJ2-7 TRBV10-3 - - TGTGCCATCAGTGGGTCCGTGGCACCTTTGAAAGAGCAGTACTTC CAISGSVAPLKEQYF
TRBJ2-3 TRBV7-2 TRBD2 - TGTGCCAGCAGCTTATGGCTAGCGGGAGCCCCAGATACGCAGTATTTT CASSLWLAGAPDTQYF
TRBJ2-5 TRBV7-9 - once TGTGCCAGCAGCTTAGTAGGCAACCAAGAGACCCAGTACTTC CASSLVGNQETQYF
TRBJ2-2 TRBV7-2 - - TGTGCCAGCAGGCTACAGGGCCTGGAGACCGGGGAGCTGTTTTTT CASRLQGLETGELFF
TRBJ2-7 TRBV27 - - TGTGCCAGCAGTTGGGCGTCAACTCCCTACGAGCAGTACTTC CASSWASTPYEQYF
TRBJ2-7 TRBV28 - - TGTGCCAGCAGCCGGACTCTTCGCGAGCAGTACTTC CASSRTLREQYF
TRBJ2-2 TRBV27 TRBD2 - TGTGCCAGCAGGGCCCTTAGCGGGAGCCCCGGGGAGCTGTTTTTT CASRALSGSPGELFF
TRBJ1-1 TRBV6-5 - - TGTGCCAGCAACTATCCAGGCACTGAAGCTTTCTTT CASNYPGTEAFF
TRBJ2-2 TRBV9 - - TGTGCCAGCAGCGTAGTGGGCACCGGGGAGCTGTTTTTT CASSVVGTGELFF
TRBJ2-7 TRBV5-5 TRBD2 - TGTGCCAGCAGCTCCCATAGCGGGACCCAGTACGAGCAGTACTTC CASSSHSGTQYEQYF
TRBJ2-5 TRBV5-5 TRBD2 - TGTGCCAGCACACGGGCGGGGGGAATCTCCGAGACCCAGTACTTC CASTRAGGISETQYF
TRBJ1-2 TRBV5-1 TRBD1 once TGCGCCAGCAGCACGGACAGGACCAAGGTCGGCGGCTACACCTTC CASSTDRTKVGGYTF
TRBJ2-6 TRBV6-4 TRBD1 - TGTGCCAGCAGTGGACAGGGGGCCTCTGGGGCCAACGTCCTGACTTTC CASSGQGASGANVLTF
TRBJ2-2 TRBV5-1 TRBD1 - TGCGCCAGCAGCTTGGGGGACAGGGTTACCGGGGAGCTGTTTTTT CASSLGDRVTGELFF
TRBJ2-1 TRBV5-1 - - TGCGCCAGCAGTCAAATAGCAGTCTACAATGAGCAGTTCTTC CASSQIAVYNEQFF
TRBJ1-1 TRBV6-1 - - TGTGCCAGCAGTGAAAATGACGGCAGATACACTGAAGCTTTCTTT CASSENDGRYTEAFF
TRBJ1-5 TRBV6-1 - - TGTGCCAGCAGTGCCCAAGACAGCCGTAGCAATCAGCCCCAGCATTTT CASSAQDSRSNQPQHF
TRBJ1-2 TRBV7-3 - - TGTGCCAGCAGCTTAAAGGGACACGCTAGTGGCTACACCTTC CASSLKGHASGYTF
TRBJ2-7 TRBV2 TRBD2 - TGTGCCAGCAGTCACGAAGGGACTAGGCTATACGAGCAGTACTTC CASSHEGTRLYEQYF
TRBJ2-3 TRBV30 TRBD2 - TGTGCCTGGAGTGTTGAAGGGGCGGGAGAGGGCACAGATACGCAGTATTTT CAWSVEGAGEGTDTQYF
TRBJ1-5 TRBV6-5 - - TGTGCCAGCAGACGACACGGCAATCAGCCCCAGCATTTT CASRRHGNQPQHF
TRBJ2-3 TRBV7-2 - - TGTGCCAGCGGTAGCACAGATACGCAGTATTTT CASGSTDTQYF
TRBJ2-7 TRBV5-4 TRBD2 - TGTGCCAGCAGCACCTACACTAGCGGGCAGACCTACGAGCAGTACTTC CASSTYTSGQTYEQYF
TRBJ2-1 TRBV6-6 TRBD2 - TGTGCCAGCAGGGATACTAGCGGGGGGTACAATGAGCAGTTCTTC CASRDTSGGYNEQFF
TRBJ2-5 TRBV9 - - TGTGCCAGCAGCGCCGACCCTCAAGAGACCCAGTACTTC CASSADPQETQYF
TRBJ2-7 TRBV11-2 - once TGTGCCAGCAGCTTAGGTCGGGGTTCCTACGAGCAGTACTTC CASSLGRGSYEQYF
TRBJ2-7 TRBV2 - - TGTGCCAGCAGTGATGTCGGCGACCAGTACTTC CASSDVGDQYF
TRBJ2-7 TRBV4-3 - - TGCGCCAGCAGCCCCGGTCTCCGGTCGCGATACGAGCAGTACTTC CASSPGLRSRYEQYF
TRBJ1-1 TRBV19 - - TGTGCCAGTAGTATAAATAGGCAGGCGAACACTGAAGCTTTCTTT CASSINRQANTEAFF
TRBJ2-1 TRBV5-1 TRBD2 once TGCGCCAGCAGCTTGGGAAGCCCAGCGGGAGTCCACAATGAGCAGTTCTTC CASSLGSPAGVHNEQFF
TRBJ2-7 TRBV4-1 - - TGCGCCAGCAGCCAGGATCTTTCAGGGGCCTCCTACGAGCAGTACTTC CASSQDLSGASYEQYF
TRBJ2-2 TRBV7-3 - once TGTGCCAGCAGCCGCGCCGGTACGAACACCGGGGAGCTGTTTTTT CASSRAGTNTGELFF
TRBJ2-2 TRBV6-5 - - TGTGCCAGCAGTTGGAAAAGGGCGAACACCGGGGAGCTGTTTTTT CASSWKRANTGELFF
TRBJ2-1 TRBV5-1 - - TGCGCCAGCAGCTTGGTTTACAGGGAGATGGGTGATGCGCAGTTCTTC CASSLVYREMGDAQFF
TRBJ2-4 TRBV4-1 TRBD2 - TGCGCCAGCAGCCAAGGGGGTTTTAGCGGGAGGGTCAAAAACATTCAGTACTTC CASSQGGFSGRVKNIQYF
TRBJ1-5 TRBV4-1 - - TGCGCCAGCAGCCAACTCTCAGGGTACCAGCCCCAGCATTTT CASSQLSGYQPQHF
TRBJ2-5 TRBV11-3 TRBD1 once TGTGCCAGCAGCTTCGGTCAGGGGGATGAGACCCAGTACTTC CASSFGQGDETQYF
TRBJ2-4 TRBV5-1 TRBD1 - TGCGCCAGCAGCTCCACGACAGGGTCGGTAAACATTCAGTACTTC CASSSTTGSVNIQYF